This section outlines one T cell receptor beta chain sequence together with its context. The method was immunoSEQ multiplex PCR; TCRdb's version includes in-frame clones alone and lacks a portion of them. The profile shows about 710,000 clones, about 90% of them singletons. The data belong to a study of shared T cell receptors in the human thymus. V was pared by 4 bases and J by 6 bases, with 9 bases of the junction left unmatched. CDR1 is MDHEN and CDR2 is SYDVKM in the germline V gene. There are 17 residues in the CDR3. Another study also made use of these data, one on human thymus T cells.

The receptor comes from a boy under two years old with a congenital heart defect. This rearrangement joins TRBV28 to TRBJ2-1, with 13 positions matching TRBD2. Sequenced material: thymocytes. In DNA form, the CDR3 reads TGTGCCAGCAGTTCCCGATCCTGGACTAGCGGGAGCAATGAGCAGTTCTTC. This sequence encodes CASSSRSWTSGSNEQFF.